A selection of T cell receptor beta chains follows, all from one sample in a study of early T cells in non-severe SARS-CoV-2 infection. TCRdb processed the 5' RACE reads anew with MiXCR; each CDR3 protein has one entry. The sample lists 40,000 to 60,000 distinct CDR3 sequences, about 10% occurring once. The specimen was whole blood. Receptors were obtained from an adult who was a healthcare worker with PCR-confirmed SARS-CoV-2 infection or an uninfected control (not recorded which). Each CDR3 is given with its conserved first and last residue. The order of the fields is clone size, D gene, J gene, V gene, CDR3 protein, CDR3 DNA. D genes are given only for firm matches. Only some rows state a clone size, as once, few, many or a class for expanded clones.

clone size: few; D gene: -; J gene: TRBJ2-1; V gene: TRBV28; CDR3 protein: CASSTGLEQFF; CDR3 DNA: TGTGCCAGCAGCACTGGACTAGAGCAGTTCTTC
clone size: few; D gene: -; J gene: TRBJ2-1; V gene: TRBV11-2; CDR3 protein: CASSLGGTYNEQFF; CDR3 DNA: TGTGCCAGCAGCTTGGGGGGAACCTACAATGAGCAGTTCTTC
clone size: few; D gene: -; J gene: TRBJ1-1; V gene: TRBV5-4; CDR3 protein: CASSFEGRGTEAFF; CDR3 DNA: TGTGCCAGCAGCTTTGAGGGGCGGGGCACTGAAGCTTTCTTT
clone size: many; D gene: -; J gene: TRBJ2-1; V gene: TRBV3-1; CDR3 protein: CASSQKAGPREQFF; CDR3 DNA: TGTGCCAGCAGCCAAAAGGCGGGACCCCGCGAGCAGTTCTTC
clone size: many; D gene: -; J gene: TRBJ1-3; V gene: TRBV7-8; CDR3 protein: CASSLGGRAHTIYF; CDR3 DNA: TGTGCCAGCAGCTTAGGCGGCAGGGCTCACACCATATATTTT
clone size: many; D gene: TRBD1; J gene: TRBJ2-1; V gene: TRBV19; CDR3 protein: CASRGGALSEQFF; CDR3 DNA: TGTGCCAGTAGAGGGGGCGCTTTATCTGAGCAGTTCTTC
clone size: once; D gene: -; J gene: TRBJ2-5; V gene: TRBV28; CDR3 protein: CASRGRKETQYF; CDR3 DNA: TGTGCCAGCAGGGGCCGGAAAGAGACCCAGTACTTC
clone size: -; D gene: TRBD1; J gene: TRBJ1-2; V gene: TRBV6-5; CDR3 protein: CASSGRDRGMYGYTF; CDR3 DNA: TGTGCCAGCAGTGGCAGGGACAGGGGGATGTATGGCTACACCTTC
clone size: -; D gene: -; J gene: TRBJ2-3; V gene: TRBV6-6; CDR3 protein: CASRAKGVLYTDTQYF; CDR3 DNA: TGTGCCAGCAGGGCTAAGGGGGTACTCTACACAGATACGCAGTATTTT
clone size: -; D gene: -; J gene: TRBJ1-4; V gene: TRBV12-3/TRBV12-4; CDR3 protein: CASSPSVIPGVNEKLFF; CDR3 DNA: TGTGCCAGCAGTCCCTCCGTCATCCCCGGGGTTAATGAAAAACTGTTTTTT
clone size: many; D gene: TRBD2; J gene: TRBJ2-4; V gene: TRBV29-1; CDR3 protein: CSVDFLAGGPIYF; CDR3 DNA: TGCAGCGTTGATTTCCTAGCGGGAGGGCCTATATACTTC
clone size: few; D gene: -; J gene: TRBJ1-6; V gene: TRBV4-1; CDR3 protein: CASSLQGGSPLHF; CDR3 DNA: TGCGCCAGCAGCCTACAGGGCGGGTCACCCCTCCACTTT
clone size: many; D gene: -; J gene: TRBJ1-5; V gene: TRBV4-1; CDR3 protein: CASSLDLGATQPQHF; CDR3 DNA: TGCGCCAGCAGCCTAGATTTAGGGGCTACTCAGCCCCAGCATTTT
clone size: many; D gene: -; J gene: TRBJ1-1; V gene: TRBV12-5; CDR3 protein: CASGSEDWGTEAFF; CDR3 DNA: TGTGCTAGTGGTTCGGAAGATTGGGGCACTGAAGCTTTCTTT
clone size: -; D gene: -; J gene: TRBJ2-7; V gene: TRBV7-2; CDR3 protein: CASSSDLYEQYF; CDR3 DNA: TGTGCCAGCAGCTCGGACCTCTACGAGCAGTACTTC
clone size: few; D gene: -; J gene: TRBJ1-3; V gene: TRBV2; CDR3 protein: CATTVRGGGNTIYF; CDR3 DNA: TGTGCCACCACAGTCAGGGGAGGCGGAAACACCATATATTTT
clone size: many; D gene: -; J gene: TRBJ1-6; V gene: TRBV7-3; CDR3 protein: CASSLEQGPSPLHF; CDR3 DNA: TGTGCCAGCAGCCTGGAACAGGGTCCTTCACCCCTCCACTTT
clone size: many; D gene: -; J gene: TRBJ1-2; V gene: TRBV5-1; CDR3 protein: CASSLGGDYGYTF; CDR3 DNA: TGCGCCAGCAGCTTAGGAGGGGACTATGGCTACACCTTC
clone size: few; D gene: -; J gene: TRBJ1-4; V gene: TRBV5-1; CDR3 protein: CASSSGAATNEKLFF; CDR3 DNA: TGCGCCAGCAGCTCGGGGGCAGCAACTAATGAAAAACTGTTTTTT
clone size: many; D gene: -; J gene: TRBJ1-2; V gene: TRBV5-5; CDR3 protein: CASSQDGSYGYTF; CDR3 DNA: TGTGCCAGCAGCCAGGACGGGTCCTATGGCTACACCTTC
clone size: -; D gene: -; J gene: TRBJ2-3; V gene: TRBV11-2; CDR3 protein: CASSPLGGVPDTQYF; CDR3 DNA: TGTGCCAGCAGCCCCCTCGGAGGAGTTCCAGATACGCAGTATTTT
clone size: few; D gene: -; J gene: TRBJ1-1; V gene: TRBV6-2/TRBV6-3; CDR3 protein: CASSRKGDTEAFF; CDR3 DNA: TGTGCCAGCAGTCGAAAGGGGGACACTGAAGCTTTCTTT
clone size: medium-sized; D gene: -; J gene: TRBJ2-2; V gene: TRBV7-2; CDR3 protein: CASSYSTGSTGELFF; CDR3 DNA: TGTGCCAGCAGCTATTCAACCGGTAGCACCGGGGAGCTGTTTTTT
clone size: -; D gene: TRBD1; J gene: TRBJ1-1; V gene: TRBV6-1; CDR3 protein: CAIYRGNTEAFF; CDR3 DNA: TGTGCCATTTACAGGGGGAACACTGAAGCTTTCTTT
clone size: many; D gene: -; J gene: TRBJ2-2; V gene: TRBV18; CDR3 protein: CASSHDTGELFF; CDR3 DNA: TGTGCCAGCTCTCACGACACCGGGGAGCTGTTTTTT
clone size: -; D gene: -; J gene: TRBJ2-7; V gene: TRBV6-2/TRBV6-3; CDR3 protein: CASTHGETYEQYF; CDR3 DNA: TGTGCCAGCACCCACGGTGAGACCTACGAGCAGTACTTC
clone size: few; D gene: TRBD1; J gene: TRBJ2-4; V gene: TRBV5-1; CDR3 protein: CASTQGDPKNIQYF; CDR3 DNA: TGCGCCAGCACCCAGGGGGATCCCAAAAACATTCAGTACTTC